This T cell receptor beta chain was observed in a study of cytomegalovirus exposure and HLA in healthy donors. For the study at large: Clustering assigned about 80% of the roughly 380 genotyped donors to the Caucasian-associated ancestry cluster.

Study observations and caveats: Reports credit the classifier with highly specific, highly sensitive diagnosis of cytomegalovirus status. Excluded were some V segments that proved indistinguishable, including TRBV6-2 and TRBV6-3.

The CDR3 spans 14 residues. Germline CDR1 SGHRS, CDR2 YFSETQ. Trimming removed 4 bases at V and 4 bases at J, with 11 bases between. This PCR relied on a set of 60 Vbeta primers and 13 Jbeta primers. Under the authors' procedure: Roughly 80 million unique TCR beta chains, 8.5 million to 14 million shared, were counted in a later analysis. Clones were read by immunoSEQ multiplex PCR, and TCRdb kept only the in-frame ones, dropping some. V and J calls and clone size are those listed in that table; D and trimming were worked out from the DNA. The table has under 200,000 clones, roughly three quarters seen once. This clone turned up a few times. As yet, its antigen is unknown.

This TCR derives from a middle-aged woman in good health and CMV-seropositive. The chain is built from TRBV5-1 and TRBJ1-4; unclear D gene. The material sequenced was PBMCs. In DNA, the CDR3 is TGCGCCAGCAGCACCGACACAAATAATGAAAAACTGTTTTTT. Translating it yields CASSTDTNNEKLFF.